This TCR beta chain was profiled in a study of low-dose radiotherapy and immunotherapy resistance in tumors. Both TCRalpha and TCRbeta chains were reverse transcribed with V-gene-specific primers. TCRs were amplified for about 18 PCR cycles with a constant-region primer and V-primer adapter. Each CDR3 protein gets one entry after TCRdb re-called the reads with MiXCR. The sample comprises tens of thousands of distinct CDR3 sequences, approximately 25% of which are singletons, and 6.5% to 8% rests with the top ten. Documented time point: before trial treatment. The length of the CDR3 is 14 residues. CDR1 and CDR2 (germline): MDHEN, SYDVKM.

Sequences were derived from PBMCs, sampled before treatment. The clonotype was recovered from a male donor with rectosigmoid adenocarcinoma. The V call is TRBV28, the J call TRBJ2-1, with 7 bases aligning to TRBD1. The last part of the DNA fits TRBJ2-7 better; the J call may be wrong. CDR3: CATTFRAGGQEQYF. In nucleotides, the CDR3 is TGTGCCACCACCTTTAGGGCAGGGGGTCAAGAGCAGTACTTC.